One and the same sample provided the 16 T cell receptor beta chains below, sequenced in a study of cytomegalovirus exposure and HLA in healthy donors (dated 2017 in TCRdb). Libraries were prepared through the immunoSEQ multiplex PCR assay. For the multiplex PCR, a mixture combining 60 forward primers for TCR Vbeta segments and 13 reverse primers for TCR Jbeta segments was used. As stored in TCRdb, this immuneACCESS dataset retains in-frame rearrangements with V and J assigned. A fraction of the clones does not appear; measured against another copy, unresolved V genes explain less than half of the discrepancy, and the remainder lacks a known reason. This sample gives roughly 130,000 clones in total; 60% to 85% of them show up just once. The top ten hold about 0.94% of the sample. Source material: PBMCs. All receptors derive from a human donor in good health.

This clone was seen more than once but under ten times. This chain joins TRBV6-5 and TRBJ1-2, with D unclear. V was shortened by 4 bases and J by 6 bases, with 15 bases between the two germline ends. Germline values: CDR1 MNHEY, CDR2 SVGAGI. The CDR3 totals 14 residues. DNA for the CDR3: TGTGCCAGCAGTTCCGCGTTGAACAGAGATGGCTACACCTTC. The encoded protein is CASSSALNRDGYTF.

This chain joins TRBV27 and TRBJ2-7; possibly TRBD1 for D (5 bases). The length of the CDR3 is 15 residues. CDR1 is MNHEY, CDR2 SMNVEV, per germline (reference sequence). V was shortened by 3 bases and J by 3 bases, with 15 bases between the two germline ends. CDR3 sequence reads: CASSLGQLAVYEQYF. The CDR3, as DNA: TGTGCCAGCAGTTTGGGGCAGTTAGCAGTCTACGAGCAGTACTTC.

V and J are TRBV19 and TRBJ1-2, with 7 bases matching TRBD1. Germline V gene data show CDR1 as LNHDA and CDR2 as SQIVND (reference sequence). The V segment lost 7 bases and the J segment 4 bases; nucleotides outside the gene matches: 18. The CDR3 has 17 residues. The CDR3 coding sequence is TGTGCCAGTAAACTACGAAAAGCCGACAGGGCTGGCTATGGCTACACCTTC. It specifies CASKLRKADRAGYGYTF. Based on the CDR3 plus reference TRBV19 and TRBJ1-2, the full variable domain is DGGITQSPKYLFRKEGQNVTLSCEQNLNHDAMYWYRQDPGQGLRLIYYSQIVNDFQKGDIAEGYSVSREKKESFPLTVTSAQKNPTAFYLCASKLRKADRAGYGYTFGSGTRLTVV.

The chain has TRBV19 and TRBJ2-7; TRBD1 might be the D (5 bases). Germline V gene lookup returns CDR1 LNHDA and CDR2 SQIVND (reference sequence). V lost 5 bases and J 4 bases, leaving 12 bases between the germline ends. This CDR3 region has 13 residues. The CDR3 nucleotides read TGTGCCAGTAGTGACCCTGGGGCTTACGAGCAGTACTTC. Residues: CASSDPGAYEQYF.

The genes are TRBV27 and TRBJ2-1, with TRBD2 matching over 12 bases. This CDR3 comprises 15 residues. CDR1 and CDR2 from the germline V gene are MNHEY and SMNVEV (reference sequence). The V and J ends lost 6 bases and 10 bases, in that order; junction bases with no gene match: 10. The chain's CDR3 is CASRAPSGGVREQFF. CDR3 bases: TGTGCCAGCAGGGCTCCTAGCGGGGGGGTCAGGGAGCAGTTCTTC.

Here the CDR3 reads CASSVDSGAQPQHF. In DNA form, the CDR3 reads TGTGCCAGCAGCGTAGACTCAGGGGCTCAGCCCCAGCATTTT. The chain carries TRBV9 and TRBJ1-5, with a tentative D call TRBD1 (6 bases). This CDR3 has 14 residues. V was pared by 0 bases and J by 6 bases, with 10 bases between. Germline V gives CDR1 SGDLS, CDR2 YYNGEE.

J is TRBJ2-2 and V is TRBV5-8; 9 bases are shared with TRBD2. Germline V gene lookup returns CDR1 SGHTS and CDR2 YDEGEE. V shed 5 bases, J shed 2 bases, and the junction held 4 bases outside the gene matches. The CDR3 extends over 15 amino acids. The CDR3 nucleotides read TGTGCCAGCAGGCGACTAGCGGTAAACACCGGGGAGCTGTTTTTT. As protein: CASRRLAVNTGELFF.

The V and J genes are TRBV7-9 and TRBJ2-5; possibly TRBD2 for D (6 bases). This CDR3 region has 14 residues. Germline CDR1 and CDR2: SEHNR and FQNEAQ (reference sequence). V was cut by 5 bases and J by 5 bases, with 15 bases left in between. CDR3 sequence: CASSDIGGSETQYF. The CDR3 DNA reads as TGTGCCAGCAGCGACATCGGGGGATCGGAGACCCAGTACTTC.

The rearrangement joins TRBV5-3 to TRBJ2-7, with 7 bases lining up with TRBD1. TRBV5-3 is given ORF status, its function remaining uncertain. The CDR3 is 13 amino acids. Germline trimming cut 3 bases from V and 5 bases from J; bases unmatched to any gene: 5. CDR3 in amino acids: CARSWTGWDEQYF. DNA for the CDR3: TGTGCCAGAAGCTGGACAGGATGGGACGAGCAGTACTTC.

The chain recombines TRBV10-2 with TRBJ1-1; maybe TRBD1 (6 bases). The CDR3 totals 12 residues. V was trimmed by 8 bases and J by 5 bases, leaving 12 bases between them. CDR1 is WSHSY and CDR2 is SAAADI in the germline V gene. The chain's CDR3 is CASQLDRTEAFF. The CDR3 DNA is TGCGCCAGCCAGTTAGACAGGACTGAAGCTTTCTTT.

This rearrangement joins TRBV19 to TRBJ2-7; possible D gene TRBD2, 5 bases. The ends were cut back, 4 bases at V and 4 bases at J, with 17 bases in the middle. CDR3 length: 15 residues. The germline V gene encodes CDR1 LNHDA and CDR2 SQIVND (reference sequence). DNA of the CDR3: TGTGCCAGTAGTACCGCCGGGGTAGCAGTTTACGAGCAGTACTTC. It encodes CASSTAGVAVYEQYF.

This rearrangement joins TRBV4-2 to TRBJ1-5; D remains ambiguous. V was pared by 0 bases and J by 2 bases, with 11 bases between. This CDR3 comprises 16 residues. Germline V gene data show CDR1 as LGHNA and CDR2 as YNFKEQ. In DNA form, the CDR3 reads TGTGCCAGCAGCCAAGAGGTAGCGCAGGGCAATCAGCCCCAGCATTTT. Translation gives CASSQEVAQGNQPQHF.

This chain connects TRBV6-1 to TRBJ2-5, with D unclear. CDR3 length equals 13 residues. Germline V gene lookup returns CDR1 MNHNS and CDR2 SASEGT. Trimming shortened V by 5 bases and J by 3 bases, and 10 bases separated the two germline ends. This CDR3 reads CASSLVSEETQYF. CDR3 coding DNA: TGTGCCAGCAGTTTGGTGTCAGAAGAGACCCAGTACTTC.

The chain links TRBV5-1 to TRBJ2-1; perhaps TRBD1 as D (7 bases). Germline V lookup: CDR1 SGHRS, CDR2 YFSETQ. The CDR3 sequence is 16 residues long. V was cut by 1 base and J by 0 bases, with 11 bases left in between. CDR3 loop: CASSLPGGGSYNEQFF. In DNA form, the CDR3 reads TGCGCCAGCAGCTTGCCAGGGGGAGGCTCCTACAATGAGCAGTTCTTC. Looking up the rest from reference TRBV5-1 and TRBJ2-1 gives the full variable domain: KAGVTQTPRYLIKTRGQQVTLSCSPISGHRSVSWYQQTPGQGLQFLFEYFSETQRNKGNFPGRFSGRQFSNSRSEMNVSTLELGDSALYLCASSLPGGGSYNEQFFGPGTRLTVL.

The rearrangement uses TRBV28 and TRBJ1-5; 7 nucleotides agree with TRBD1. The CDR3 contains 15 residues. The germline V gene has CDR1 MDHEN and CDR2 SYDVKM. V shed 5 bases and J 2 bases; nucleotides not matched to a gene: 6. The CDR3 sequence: CASSAGQDGNQPQHF. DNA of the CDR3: TGTGCCAGCAGTGCCGGACAGGACGGCAATCAGCCCCAGCATTTT.

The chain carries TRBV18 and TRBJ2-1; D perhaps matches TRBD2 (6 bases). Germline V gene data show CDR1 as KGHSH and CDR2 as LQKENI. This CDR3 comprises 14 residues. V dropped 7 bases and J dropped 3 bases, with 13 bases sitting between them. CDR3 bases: TGTGCCAGCTTTGCGGGACGGAACTACAATGAGCAGTTCTTC. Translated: CASFAGRNYNEQFF.